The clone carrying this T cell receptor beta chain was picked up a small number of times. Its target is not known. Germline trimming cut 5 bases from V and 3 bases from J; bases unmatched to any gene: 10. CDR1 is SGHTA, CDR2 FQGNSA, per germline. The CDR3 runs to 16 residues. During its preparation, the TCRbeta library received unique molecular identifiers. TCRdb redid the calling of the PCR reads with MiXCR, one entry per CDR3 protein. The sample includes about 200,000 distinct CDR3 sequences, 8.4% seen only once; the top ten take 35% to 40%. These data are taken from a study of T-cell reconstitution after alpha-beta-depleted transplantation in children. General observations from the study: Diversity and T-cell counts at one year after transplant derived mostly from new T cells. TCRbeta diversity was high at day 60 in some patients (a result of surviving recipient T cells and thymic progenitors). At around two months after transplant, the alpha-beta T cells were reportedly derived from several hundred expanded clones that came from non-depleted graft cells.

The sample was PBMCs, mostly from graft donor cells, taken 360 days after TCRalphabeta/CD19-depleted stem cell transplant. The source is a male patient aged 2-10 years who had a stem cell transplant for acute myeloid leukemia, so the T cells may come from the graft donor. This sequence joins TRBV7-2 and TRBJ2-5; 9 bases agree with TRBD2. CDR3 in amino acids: CASSDLGLAGKETQYF. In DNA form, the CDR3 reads TGTGCCAGCAGCGATCTGGGCCTAGCGGGGAAAGAGACCCAGTACTTC.